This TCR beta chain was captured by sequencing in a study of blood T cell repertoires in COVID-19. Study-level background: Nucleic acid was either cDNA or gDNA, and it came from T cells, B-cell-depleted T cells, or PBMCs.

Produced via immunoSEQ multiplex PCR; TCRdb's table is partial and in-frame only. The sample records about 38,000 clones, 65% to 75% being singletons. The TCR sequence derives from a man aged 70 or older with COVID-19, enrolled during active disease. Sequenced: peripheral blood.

The CDR3 DNA reads TGTGCCAGCAGTGAAGTTGGAGGGGGCACTTCACCCCTCCACTTT. Translation: CASSEVGGGTSPLHF. The J gene is TRBJ1-6, the V gene TRBV6-1; 7 bases fit TRBD1. The CDR3 has 15 amino acids. Germline V gene sequence: CDR1 MNHNS, CDR2 SASEGT. The V gene end was trimmed by 1 base and the J gene end by 9 bases; junction bases not matched to a gene: 6.